Below are 8 T cell receptor beta chains sequenced from a single sample in a study of blood T cell repertoires in COVID-19. The assay was immunoSEQ multiplex PCR, and TCRdb's table has in-frame clones only and misses some. The table includes 450,000 to 500,000 clones, around 90% detected once. The material sequenced was PBMCs or T cells enriched from blood (not recorded which). The receptors shown here come from a woman under 30 who had recovered from COVID-19.

V and J are TRBV4-2 and TRBJ2-7; 9 bases align to TRBD2. J lost 0 bases, V lost 4 bases, and 7 bases had no gene match. The CDR3 extends over 16 amino acids. CDR1 LGHNA and CDR2 YNFKEQ come from the germline V gene. This CDR3 is CASSPIAGESSYEQYF. The CDR3 DNA is TGTGCCAGCAGCCCTATAGCGGGGGAGAGCTCCTACGAGCAGTACTTC.

The gene calls are TRBV19 and TRBJ1-2, with 9 bases aligning to TRBD1. Unmatched junction bases numbered 17, after V lost 7 bases and J lost 5 bases. The germline V gene encodes CDR1 LNHDA and CDR2 SQIVND (reference sequence). The CDR3 runs 17 residues. CDR3 protein: CASKETGTGISWYGYTF. The CDR3 region has the DNA TGTGCCAGTAAGGAGACCGGGACAGGGATCTCTTGGTATGGCTACACCTTC.

This clone was observed a few times. V gene TRBV6-2 or TRBV6-3 combines with J gene TRBJ1-5; 9 bases line up with TRBD1. Germline values: CDR1 MNHEY, CDR2 SVGEGT. V was clipped by 5 bases and J by 16 bases; unmatched bases: 6. The CDR3 consists of 11 residues. The CDR3 DNA reads as TGTGCCAGCAGTGGACAGGGGTCGCACCATTTT. This encodes CASSGQGSHHF.

A single count supports this clone. The chain combines TRBV7-8 with TRBJ1-1; D is unclear. The CDR3 length is 13 residues. The germline V gene encodes CDR1 SGHVS and CDR2 FQNEAQ. V lost 3 bases, J lost 3 bases, and 8 bases lay in between. CDR3 nucleotide sequence: TGTGCCAGCAGCTTCGCGAGGGACACTGAAGCTTTCTTT. This encodes CASSFARDTEAFF.

This rearrangement joins TRBV3-1 (or the pseudogene TRBV3-2) to TRBJ2-4; 10 positions match TRBD2. The V and J ends lost 5 bases and 3 bases, in that order; junction bases with no gene match: 10. CDR1 and CDR2 (germline): LGHDT, YNNKEL (reference sequence). The CDR3 sequence is 17 residues long. The CDR3 DNA is TGTGCCAGCAGCACCACTAGCGGGGAGACAGACAAAAACATTCAGTACTTC. It translates to CASSTTSGETDKNIQYF.

V is TRBV2 and J is TRBJ1-5; TRBD1 is a possible D gene (6 bases). The CDR3 consists of 13 residues. In germline, CDR1 is SNHLY, CDR2 FYNNEI. Trimming removed 8 bases from V and 6 bases from J, with 14 bases in between. CDR3 in DNA: TGTGCCAGCGGAGGGGAGGGGGGTCAGCCCCAGCATTTT. Its protein is CASGGEGGQPQHF.

The chain uses TRBV5-1 and TRBJ1-1; D remains unclear. The CDR3 runs to 14 residues. Trimming stripped 0 bases from V and 8 bases from J, with 14 bases between. Germline values: CDR1 SGHRS, CDR2 YFSETQ. The CDR3 DNA reads TGCGCCAGCAGCTTGGGGCAGGCCTTTCGGGAAGCTTTCTTT. Translating it yields CASSLGQAFREAFF.

The rearrangement links TRBV6-5 to TRBJ2-7, with 9 bases aligning to TRBD1. This CDR3 contains 13 residues. The ends lost 6 bases at V and 3 bases at J; junction bases unmatched: 3. The germline V gene has CDR1 MNHEY and CDR2 SVGAGI. The CDR3 sequence: CASRGTGYYEQYF. CDR3 nucleotide sequence: TGTGCCAGCAGGGGGACAGGGTACTACGAGCAGTACTTC.